What follows are 24 T cell receptor beta chains derived from one specimen sequenced in a study of molecular identifiers for immune sequencing clone quantification. One entry per CDR3 protein, called by TCRdb with MiXCR from the PCR reads. The profile shows under 600,000 distinct CDR3 sequences, approximately 25% of them singletons. Sequences were obtained from naive CD8+ T cells from blood, with Jurkat cell RNA spiked in. Subset indicated: FACS-sorted CD8+CD4-CCR7+CD45RA+ naive T cells. Every receptor here comes from a human donor in good health. Some libraries in this study had Jurkat cell RNA spiked in.

The chain is built from TRBV29-1 and TRBJ2-5; D may be TRBD2 (5 bases). CDR1 and CDR2 (germline): SQVTM, ANQGSEA. Between the trimmed V and J ends, which lost 0 bases and 2 bases, there was a span of 19 bases. The CDR3 covers 17 residues. The CDR3 DNA reads TGCAGCGTTGAAGAAATAGGCGGGTACTCCTTACAAGAGACCCAGTACTTC. The encoded protein is CSVEEIGGYSLQETQYF.

The genes are TRBV5-4 and TRBJ2-3, with D perhaps TRBD1 (5 bases). Germline-derived CDR1 and CDR2 are SGHNT and YYREEE (reference sequence). CDR3 length: 14 residues. Trimming cost V 2 bases and J 4 bases, with 11 bases left between them. The CDR3 loop is CASSFKGKADTQYF. As DNA, the CDR3 is TGTGCCAGCAGCTTTAAGGGGAAAGCAGATACGCAGTATTTT.

The chain employs TRBV19 and TRBJ1-4, with D hard to call. The germline V gene encodes CDR1 LNHDA and CDR2 SQIVND (reference sequence). CDR3 length equals 14 residues. V was cut by 6 bases and J by 3 bases, with 11 bases left in between. The CDR3 DNA reads TGTGCCAGTAGGCTAGAAGCTTCTAATGAAAAACTGTTTTTT. This codes for CASRLEASNEKLFF.

This clonotype has just a few counts. This CDR3 is CASSLVEAGELFF. The CDR3 nucleotides read TGTGCCAGCAGCTTAGTCGAGGCCGGGGAGCTGTTTTTT. The rearrangement uses TRBV7-9 and TRBJ2-2, with D uncertain. Trimming removed 1 base from V and 6 bases from J, with 6 bases in between. CDR1 is SEHNR, CDR2 FQNEAQ, per germline (reference sequence). The CDR3 consists of 13 residues. Combining the CDR3 with reference TRBV7-9 and TRBJ2-2 gives the whole variable domain DTGVSQNPRHKITKRGQNVTFRCDPISEHNRLYWYRQTLGQGPEFLTYFQNEAQLEKSRLLSDRFSAERPKGSFSTLEIQRTEQGDSAMYLCASSLVEAGELFFGEGSRLTVL.

This clonotype was observed a single time. A read error may produce the germline difference seen at one junction end. The chain uses TRBV6-5 and TRBJ2-7; weak D call: TRBD2 (5 bases). CDR1 is MNHEY and CDR2 is SVGAGI in the germline V gene. This CDR3 is 13 amino acids long. CDR3 sequence (DNA): TGTGCCCGCAGTCCTCCCGGGGTGGGGGAGCAGTACTTC. Its protein is CARSPPGVGEQYF.

This rearrangement joins TRBV20-1 to TRBJ2-3, with 8 nucleotides matching TRBD1. CDR1 DFQATT and CDR2 SNEGSKA come from the germline V gene (reference sequence). The CDR3 has 13 residues. The V segment lost 6 bases and the J segment 0 bases; nucleotides outside the gene matches: 2. CDR3 bases: TGCAGTGCCCGGGACAGGAGCACAGATACGCAGTATTTT. This codes for CSARDRSTDTQYF.

Note on this clonotype: A single base separates this from a much larger clone, so it may be a read error. The chain employs TRBV5-5 and TRBJ2-7, with D possibly matching TRBD2 (6 bases). The CDR3 sequence is 16 residues long. The V gene's germline CDR1 is SGHKS and CDR2 YYEKEE (reference sequence). V shed 6 bases and J shed 3 bases, with 22 bases lying between them. CDR3 in amino acids: CASNWVLAGLDYEQYF. The CDR3, as DNA: TGTGCCAGCAACTGGGTACTAGCTGGGTTAGACTACGAGCAGTACTTC.

This clonotype occurred many times. The gene calls are TRBV29-1 and TRBJ1-1; 8 bases are shared with TRBD1. Trimming took 6 bases from V and 3 from J; bases not matched to a gene: 6. Looked up from germline, CDR1 is SQVTM and CDR2 is ANQGSEA. The CDR3 runs 13 residues. The CDR3 DNA sequence: TGCAGCGTGATGGACAGGGAGTACACTGAAGCTTTCTTT. Amino acids: CSVMDREYTEAFF.

This clonotype occurred a few times. The chain employs TRBV6-6 and TRBJ2-5; 8 bases map to TRBD2. The V gene end was trimmed by 5 bases and the J gene end by 5 bases; junction bases not matched to a gene: 10. Germline V gene lookup returns CDR1 MNHNY and CDR2 SVGAGI (reference sequence). This CDR3 has 15 amino acids. The CDR3 spells CASSPHSGGKETQYF. CDR3 nucleotides: TGTGCCAGCAGTCCCCACTCGGGGGGGAAGGAGACCCAGTACTTC.

This clonotype has more than one count but fewer than ten. This chain joins TRBV12-3 or TRBV12-4 and TRBJ2-5; 15 bases are a match to TRBD2. The CDR3 runs to 17 residues. The trim removed 6 bases at V and 2 bases at J, leaving 7 bases unmatched. The CDR3 loop reads CASSWTSGGAGQETQYF. CDR3 nucleotides: TGTGCCAGCAGCTGGACTAGCGGGGGGGCCGGGCAAGAGACCCAGTACTTC.

This clonotype was counted a few times. The CDR3, as DNA: TGTGCCAGCAGCTCGGGACCTACTGATAATTCACCCCTCCACTTT. Translating gives CASSSGPTDNSPLHF. The chain couples TRBV7-9 to TRBJ1-6, with TRBD1 as a possible D gene (5 bases). The CDR3 has 15 residues. CDR1 SEHNR and CDR2 FQNEAQ come from the germline V gene (reference sequence). Trimming left V 4 bases short and J 5 bases short, with 12 bases between.

Ten or more counts support this clonotype. This chain joins TRBV5-6 and TRBJ2-7; 15 bases map to TRBD2. Germline-derived CDR1 and CDR2 are SGHDT and YYEEEE. There are 18 residues in the CDR3. V gave up 5 bases and J gave up 6 bases; unmatched junction bases: 15. CDR3 nucleotides: TGTGCCAGCAGGGGGACTAGCGGGAGGAGGGAAAGGTTCTCCGAGCAGTACTTC. Its protein is CASRGTSGRRERFSEQYF.

In regard to this clonotype: One end of the junction varies from germline; a read error may be responsible. This rearrangement joins TRBV28 to TRBJ2-7, with 9 bases fitting TRBD1. The CDR3 extends over 16 amino acids. CDR1 is MDHEN and CDR2 is SYDVKM in the germline V gene. The CDR3 coding sequence is TGTGCCAGCAGTCAAACCCAGGGACAGGGCCCCTACAAGCAGTACTTC. Translated: CASSQTQGQGPYKQYF. The variable domain in full, with the rest retrieved from reference TRBV28 and TRBJ2-7, is DVKVTQSSRYLVKRTGEKVFLECVQDMDHENMFWYRQDPGLGLRLIYFSYDVKMKEKGDIPEGYSVSREKKERFSLILESASTNQTSMYLCASSQTQGQGPYKQYFGPGTRLTVT.

In its sample, this clonotype was seen many times. The chain has TRBV29-1 and TRBJ2-7, with D unclear. The CDR3 is 12 residues long. Germline V gives CDR1 SQVTM, CDR2 ANQGSEA. With 4 bases removed from V and 5 bases from J, the gap between germline ends came to 12 bases. In DNA form, the CDR3 reads TGCAGCGTTGTAGATCTGGCCGACGAGCAGTACTTC. It yields the protein CSVVDLADEQYF.

The rearrangement uses TRBV29-1 and TRBJ1-2; D ambiguous. From germline, CDR1 is SQVTM and CDR2 ANQGSEA. Trimming removed 2 bases from V and 5 bases from J, with 6 bases in between. CDR3 length: 11 amino acids. In DNA form, the CDR3 reads TGCAGCGTTGAACAGGCTTATGGCTACACCTTC. Protein: CSVEQAYGYTF.

V gene TRBV5-1 combines with J gene TRBJ2-3; tentatively, D is TRBD2 (7 bases). The V end lost 3 bases, the J end lost 1 base, and 15 bases lay between the germline ends. CDR3 length equals 16 residues. CDR1 and CDR2 (germline): SGHRS, YFSETQ. The CDR3 sequence is CASSSRGGGGTDTQYF. The CDR3 coding sequence is TGCGCCAGCAGCTCCCGAGGGGGGGGCGGCACAGATACGCAGTATTTT.

The V and J genes are TRBV30 and TRBJ2-7, with 8 positions matching TRBD2. Germline trimming cut 1 base from V and 2 bases from J; bases unmatched to any gene: 10. The CDR3 totals 16 residues. Per germline, CDR1 GTSNPN and CDR2 SVGIG (reference sequence). The CDR3: CAWSARRGLAAYEQYF. DNA of the CDR3: TGTGCCTGGAGTGCCAGACGCGGACTAGCAGCCTACGAGCAGTACTTC. The full variable domain, completed using reference TRBV30 and TRBJ2-7, is SQTIHQWPATLVQPVGSPLSLECTVEGTSNPNLYWYRQAAGRGLQLLFYSVGIGQISSEVPQNLSASRPQDRQFILSSKKLLLSDSGFYLCAWSARRGLAAYEQYFGPGTRLTVT.

This clonotype was counted ten times or more. This chain joins TRBV21-1 and TRBJ1-1; the table's D call TRBD1 went unverified against the DNA. TRBV21-1 is recorded as a pseudogene. The CDR3 extends over 17 amino acids. The CDR3, as DNA: TGTGCCAGCAGCCGGACGACAGGGAGTGACACGAACACTGAAGCTTTCTTT. Translated: CASSRTTGSDTNTEAFF.

This clonotype appeared many times. The chain carries TRBV4-3 and TRBJ2-7; TRBD1 aligns across 8 bases. The CDR3 has 15 amino acids. Germline V gene data show CDR1 as LGHNA and CDR2 as YSLEER. Trimming at V came to 4 bases and at J to 1 base, leaving 6 bases not matched to a gene. CDR3 amino acids: CASSPRRDRSYEQYF. CDR3 coding DNA: TGCGCCAGCAGCCCAAGAAGGGACAGGTCCTACGAGCAGTACTTC.

V usage is TRBV7-6 and J usage is TRBJ2-5; D remains unclear. From germline, CDR1 is SGHVS and CDR2 FNYEAQ. The CDR3 is made up of 14 amino acids. V was shortened by 5 bases and J by 2 bases, with 12 bases between the two germline ends. CDR3 amino acids: CASSPPAQQETQYF. The CDR3 nucleotides read TGTGCCAGCAGCCCTCCTGCACAGCAAGAGACCCAGTACTTC.

The chain is built from TRBV30 and TRBJ2-5; tentative D call: TRBD1 (6 bases). The V gene lost 4 bases and the J gene lost 2 bases, with 17 bases spanning the gap. Germline CDR1 reads GTSNPN; CDR2 reads SVGIG (reference sequence). The CDR3 length is 15 residues. DNA for the CDR3: TGTGCCTGGACCACAACGGACAGTCCTCAAGAGACCCAGTACTTC. Encoded protein: CAWTTTDSPQETQYF.

This clonotype was detected ten times or more. The chain carries TRBV4-3 and TRBJ2-7; possible D gene TRBD1, 5 bases. From germline, CDR1 is LGHNA and CDR2 YSLEER. Trimming cost V 1 base and J 3 bases, with 16 bases left between them. The CDR3 is 16 residues long. Written as DNA, the CDR3 is TGCGCCAGCAGCCAAGGACGCTCGACAGAGTTCTACGAGCAGTACTTC. Protein sequence: CASSQGRSTEFYEQYF.

Remarks on this clonotype: It may be a read error: a sequence one base away is much more abundant. The chain links TRBV28 to TRBJ1-1; D uncertain. Germline CDR1 and CDR2: MDHEN and SYDVKM. This CDR3 contains 14 residues. CDR3 bases: TGTGCCAACAGTTCCCGGATGTTCGACACTGAAGCTTTCTTT. Its translation: CANSSRMFDTEAFF.

J is TRBJ2-6 and V is TRBV6-5; D remains ambiguous. Between the trimmed V and J ends, which lost 2 bases and 2 bases, there was a span of 10 bases. Germline CDR1 and CDR2: MNHEY and SVGAGI. The length of the CDR3 is 16 residues. The CDR3 is CASSYPSGAGANVLTF. CDR3 in DNA: TGTGCCAGCAGTTACCCGAGTGGAGCTGGGGCCAACGTCCTGACTTTC.